This T cell receptor (beta chain) was identified during a study of T-cell reconstitution after alpha-beta-depleted transplantation in children. This CDR3 comprises 17 residues. Germline trimming cut 5 bases from V and 2 bases from J; bases unmatched to any gene: 14. The library targeted TCRbeta and was prepared with unique molecular identifiers. TCRdb recomputed calls from the PCR reads with MiXCR, one row per CDR3 protein. The repertoire consists of about 980,000 distinct CDR3 sequences, with about 29% occurring once and the leading ten covering more than 25%. A few counts support this clonotype. Its antigen is unidentified. Notes on the study in general: After transplant, high TCRbeta diversity at day 60 in some patients arose from surviving recipient T cells and thymic progenitors.

This clonotype was sampled from a boy under three years old who had a stem cell transplant for SCID, so the T cells may come from the graft donor. The sample was PBMCs, mostly from graft donor cells, taken 360 days after TCRalphabeta/CD19-depleted stem cell transplant. The rearrangement joins TRBV12-3 or TRBV12-4 to TRBJ2-7, with 8 bases aligning to TRBD1. The CDR3: CASSLLGSRDRPYEQYF. The CDR3 DNA is TGTGCCAGCAGTCTCCTGGGCTCCCGGGACAGGCCCTACGAGCAGTACTTC.